The text below deals with one T cell receptor (beta chain). As yet, its antigen is unknown. This specimen belongs to a study of shared clonotypes between healthy human individuals. General observations from the study: Investigators collected only blood, and repertoires in tissues likely differ.

Only in-frame clones appear in the TCRdb table, and some are missing; sequencing was by immunoSEQ multiplex PCR. The sample has about half a million clones; 81% are singletons. The source material was PBMCs. The clonotype comes from a woman aged 40 to 55 in good health. Some clones in this sample may be carry-over from other donors' samples.

The CDR3 coding sequence is TGTGCCAGCGTCGCGACTAGCGGGACGGCCTACGAGCAGTACTTC. Protein: CASVATSGTAYEQYF. The chain employs TRBV7-3 and TRBJ2-7; 11 positions match TRBD2. Looked up from germline, CDR1 is SGHTA and CDR2 is FQGTGA. V was pared by 8 bases and J by 2 bases, with 8 bases of the junction left unmatched. There are 15 residues in the CDR3. The variable domain in full, completed from reference TRBV7-3 and TRBJ2-7, reads GAGVSQTPSNKVTEKGKYVELRCDPISGHTALYWYRQSLGQGPEFLIYFQGTGAADDSGLPNDRFFAVRPEGSVSTLKIQRTERGDSAVYLCASVATSGTAYEQYFGPGTRLTVT.